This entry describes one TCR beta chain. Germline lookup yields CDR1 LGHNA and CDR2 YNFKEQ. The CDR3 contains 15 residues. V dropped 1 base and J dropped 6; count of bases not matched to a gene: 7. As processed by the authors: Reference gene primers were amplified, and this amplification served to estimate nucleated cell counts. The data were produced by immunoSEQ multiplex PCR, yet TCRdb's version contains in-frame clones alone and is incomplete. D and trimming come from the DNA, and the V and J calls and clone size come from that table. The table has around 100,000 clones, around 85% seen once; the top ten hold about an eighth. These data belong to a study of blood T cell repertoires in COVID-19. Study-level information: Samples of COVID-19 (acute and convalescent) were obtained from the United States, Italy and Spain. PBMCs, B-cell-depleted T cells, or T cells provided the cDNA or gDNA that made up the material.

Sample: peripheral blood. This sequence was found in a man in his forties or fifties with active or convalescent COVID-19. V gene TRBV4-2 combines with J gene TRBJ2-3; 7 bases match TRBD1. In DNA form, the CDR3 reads TGTGCCAGCAGCCAAGTGAACAGGGGCGGCGATACGCAGTATTTT. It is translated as CASSQVNRGGDTQYF.